This T cell receptor (beta chain) appears in the sequencing data of a study of blood T cell repertoires in COVID-19. Sequenced by immunoSEQ multiplex PCR; TCRdb stores in-frame clones only, minus some. This table holds about 150,000 clones, around 86% found once. Germline CDR1 is LNHDA and CDR2 is SQIVND (reference sequence). The CDR3 is 15 amino acids. The V and J ends lost 7 bases and 4 bases, in that order; junction bases with no gene match: 10. Sequenced material: peripheral blood. J is TRBJ1-5 and V is TRBV19; 7 nucleotides match TRBD1. The sequence came from a man in his fifties or sixties with COVID-19, enrolled during active disease. The CDR3 protein is CASTSSSRGNQPQHF. The CDR3 nucleotides read TGTGCCAGTACCTCGTCGTCCAGGGGGAATCAGCCCCAGCATTTT.